These 31 T cell receptor beta chains were all obtained from the same sample, sequenced in a study of OX40 agonist ivuxolimab in advanced cancers. Clones were sequenced by immunoSEQ multiplex PCR, and TCRdb holds only the in-frame ones, with some missing. The sample contains about 62,000 clones, around 74% of which appear only once. This specimen was CD4+ or CD8+ T cells sorted from blood, taken in a trial of the OX40 agonist ivuxolimab. The source is an adult with an advanced solid tumor such as melanoma, head and neck, liver or kidney cancer.

The CDR3 DNA sequence: TGTGCCAGCAGCTTAAATCCCAGGGGCTCCTACAATGAGCAGTTCTTC. It translates to CASSLNPRGSYNEQFF. The chain joins TRBV7-3 to TRBJ2-1; maybe TRBD1 (6 bases). The CDR3 extends over 16 amino acids. Trimming took off 1 base at V and 0 bases at J, with 10 bases between the two ends. CDR1 is SGHTA and CDR2 is FQGTGA in the germline V gene.

J is TRBJ2-3 and V is TRBV27, with 11 bases aligning to TRBD2. Losses at the gene ends were 5 bases for V and 3 bases for J; bases not matched to a gene: 10. Germline CDR1 and CDR2: MNHEY and SMNVEV (reference sequence). The CDR3 covers 17 residues. In DNA form, the CDR3 reads TGTGCCAGCAGTATACGATCACTAGCGGGAGAGACAGATACGCAGTATTTT. Its protein product is CASSIRSLAGETDTQYF.

The rearrangement joins TRBV5-1 to TRBJ2-5, with 14 bases identical to TRBD2. This CDR3 spans 15 amino acids. Germline loops: CDR1 SGHRS, CDR2 YFSETQ. The J segment lost 4 bases and the V segment lost 6 bases, leaving 5 bases of the junction unmatched. CDR3 in amino acids: CASTGTSGRRETQYF. The CDR3 DNA reads TGCGCCAGCACCGGGACTAGCGGGAGAAGAGAGACCCAGTACTTC.

This clone was detected only once. In nucleotides, the CDR3 is TGTGCCAGCAGCCCCTCACGGGAGGGCCACTACAATGAGCAGTTCTTC. It is translated as CASSPSREGHYNEQFF. The V gene is TRBV11-3, the J gene TRBJ2-1, with 8 bases that match TRBD2. V dropped 5 bases and J dropped 3; count of bases not matched to a gene: 9. The V gene's germline CDR1 is SGHNT and CDR2 YENEEA. The CDR3 extends over 16 amino acids.

The chain carries TRBV10-3 and TRBJ1-1; D is undetermined. V lost 5 bases and J 0 bases, leaving 7 bases between the germline ends. Germline CDR1 and CDR2: ENHRY and SYGVKD. The CDR3 length is 13 residues. For the CDR3, the DNA is TGTGCCATCAGTCAGGCCATGAACACTGAAGCTTTCTTT. Translating it yields CAISQAMNTEAFF.

The chain is built from TRBV7-2 and TRBJ1-2; 7 bases are shared with TRBD1. Germline values: CDR1 SGHTA, CDR2 FQGNSA. J gave up 8 bases and V 1 base, and 7 bases lay outside the gene matches. The CDR3 totals 14 residues. Written as DNA, the CDR3 is TGTGCCAGCAGCTTAGGTCTACAGGGGAACGGCTACACCTTC. This codes for CASSLGLQGNGYTF.

The chain has TRBV11-2 and TRBJ1-1; possible D gene TRBD1, 6 bases. V lost 2 bases and J lost 8, with 18 bases in between. The germline gives CDR1 SGHAT, CDR2 FQNNGV. The CDR3 is made up of 15 amino acids. The CDR3 region has the DNA TGTGCCAGCAGCTTAACCTTACAGGGATTAGGGGAAGCTTTCTTT. Residues: CASSLTLQGLGEAFF.

The J gene is TRBJ1-2, the V gene TRBV7-9, with TRBD1 as a possible D gene (6 bases). V lost 5 bases and J 9 bases, leaving 16 bases between the germline ends. This CDR3 is 13 amino acids long. Germline V gene lookup returns CDR1 SEHNR and CDR2 FQNEAQ (reference sequence). As DNA, the CDR3 is TGTGCCAGCAGCCCCGAGGGGGTTACCCGCTACACCTTC. Translating gives CASSPEGVTRYTF.

The chain recombines TRBV27 with TRBJ2-2, with D tentatively TRBD2 (7 bases). The CDR3 is 17 amino acids. Germline CDR1 reads MNHEY; CDR2 reads SMNVEV (reference sequence). V was pared by 2 bases and J by 7 bases, with 20 bases between. CDR3 protein: CASSLGLADYRDGELFF. Written as DNA, the CDR3 is TGTGCCAGCAGTTTAGGGCTAGCGGACTACAGGGACGGGGAGCTGTTTTTT.

The rearrangement uses TRBV19 and TRBJ2-1, with D possibly being TRBD1 (7 bases). V was shortened by 3 bases and J by 0 bases, with 15 bases between the two germline ends. The CDR3 has 17 amino acids. From germline, CDR1 is LNHDA and CDR2 SQIVND (reference sequence). CDR3 sequence: CASSMSRGTDSYNEQFF. CDR3 coding DNA: TGTGCCAGTAGTATGAGTCGCGGGACAGACTCCTACAATGAGCAGTTCTTC.

The chain links TRBV7-8 to TRBJ2-5, with D maybe TRBD2 (6 bases). CDR3 length: 16 amino acids. V lost 1 base to trimming and J lost 5 bases, with 17 bases between them. In germline, CDR1 is SGHVS, CDR2 FQNEAQ. CDR3: CASSLGGGTWVETQYF. The CDR3 DNA reads as TGTGCCAGCAGCTTAGGGGGCGGGACTTGGGTTGAGACCCAGTACTTC.

The chain carries TRBV6-6 and TRBJ1-5, with D uncertain. This CDR3 spans 13 amino acids. V lost 3 bases, J lost 6 bases, and 9 bases lay in between. Germline CDR1 is MNHNY and CDR2 is SVGAGI (reference sequence). CDR3 coding DNA: TGTGCCAGCAGTTATTTACTGGGTCAGCCCCAGCATTTT. Amino acid sequence: CASSYLLGQPQHF.

The chain employs TRBV5-1 and TRBJ1-4, with 7 bases lining up with TRBD1. Germline trimming cut 4 bases from V and 8 bases from J; bases unmatched to any gene: 11. Germline V lookup: CDR1 SGHRS, CDR2 YFSETQ. This CDR3 spans 15 amino acids. CDR3 DNA: TGCGCCAGCAGCGCGACAGGGACCCAGACAGAAAAACTGTTTTTT. Residues: CASSATGTQTEKLFF.

The chain carries TRBV10-3 and TRBJ2-7; no firm D call. The CDR3 loop spans 14 amino acids. V was cut by 0 bases and J by 4 bases, with 10 bases left in between. Germline CDR1 and CDR2: ENHRY and SYGVKD. The CDR3 sequence is CAISESGQKYEQYF. The CDR3 bases are TGTGCCATCAGTGAGTCAGGGCAGAAATACGAGCAGTACTTC.

V is TRBV9 and J is TRBJ2-5; D may be TRBD1 or TRBD2 (5 bases each). The CDR3 has 15 amino acids. The germline CDR1 and CDR2 sequences are SGDLS and YYNGEE. Trimming took 3 bases from V and 5 from J, leaving 17 bases between them. Here the CDR3 DNA reads TGTGCCAGCAGCGGGGACCCACGGCCGAGGGAGACCCAGTACTTC. Amino acid sequence: CASSGDPRPRETQYF.

The rearrangement joins TRBV7-3 to TRBJ2-3; D gene uncertain. The CDR3 length is 15 residues. Trimming left V 5 bases short and J 1 base short, with 13 bases between. Germline V lookup: CDR1 SGHTA, CDR2 FQGTGA. CDR3 coding DNA: TGTGCCAGCAGCCCAAGCGCCGGGCGCACAGATACGCAGTATTTT. Translation gives CASSPSAGRTDTQYF.

The rearrangement uses TRBV7-2 and TRBJ2-7; D not resolved. This CDR3 is built from 12 residues. CDR1 SGHTA and CDR2 FQGNSA come from the germline V gene. V was trimmed by 0 bases and J by 3 bases, leaving 3 bases between them. CDR3 in DNA: TGTGCCAGCAGCTTAGCTGTCTACGAGCAGTACTTC. Amino acids: CASSLAVYEQYF.

This clone was observed a handful of times. This chain joins TRBV4-3 and TRBJ2-1, with a weak D call TRBD1 (5 bases). V dropped 4 bases and J dropped 9 bases, with 22 bases sitting between them. The CDR3 sequence is 16 residues long. Germline assignment: CDR1 LGHNA and CDR2 YSLEER. CDR3 nucleotides: TGCGCCAGCAGCCCAACCCAGGGAAAGTGGGTGAGTGAGCAGTTCTTC. Its translation is CASSPTQGKWVSEQFF.

The table lists this clone with a few counts. This chain connects TRBV7-3 to TRBJ2-6; D remains unclear. The V end lost 2 bases, the J end lost 0 bases, and 14 bases lay between the germline ends. The CDR3 is 18 residues long. Germline lookup yields CDR1 SGHTA and CDR2 FQGTGA. CDR3 protein: CASSLSPQTGSGANVLTF. The CDR3, as DNA: TGTGCCAGCAGCTTATCCCCGCAAACGGGCTCTGGGGCCAACGTCCTGACTTTC.

In nucleotides, the CDR3 is TGTGCCAGCAGTTTAACAGGGGGTTACGAGCAGTACTTC. It encodes CASSLTGGYEQYF. The V call is TRBV27, the J call TRBJ2-7; TRBD1 aligns across 8 bases. The junction had 1 base not matched to a gene; V was cut back by 2 bases and J by 4 bases. The germline V gene encodes CDR1 MNHEY and CDR2 SMNVEV (reference sequence). The CDR3 covers 13 residues.

This clone was observed once. The chain carries TRBV5-4 and TRBJ2-1; 8 bases are shared with TRBD1. In germline, CDR1 is SGHNT, CDR2 YYREEE (reference sequence). The CDR3 is 15 amino acids. V lost 0 bases to trimming and J lost 8 bases; unmatched junction nucleotides: 7. The CDR3 loop reads CASSLEGQGAHEQFF. The CDR3 nucleotides read TGTGCCAGCAGCTTGGAAGGGCAGGGGGCACATGAGCAGTTCTTC.

The V and J genes are TRBV7-2 and TRBJ1-5; no reliable D call. Germline lookup yields CDR1 SGHTA and CDR2 FQGNSA. V was cut by 3 bases and J by 4 bases, with 13 bases left in between. This CDR3 comprises 15 residues. The CDR3 spells CASSFGIGVNQPQHF. The DNA for the CDR3 is TGTGCCAGCAGCTTTGGAATCGGGGTGAATCAGCCCCAGCATTTT.

V gene TRBV4-3 combines with J gene TRBJ2-7, with 14 bases lining up with TRBD2. The CDR3 runs 15 residues. CDR1 is LGHNA, CDR2 YSLEER, per germline. With 4 bases clipped from V and 5 bases from J, the junction kept 4 bases outside the gene matches. As DNA, the CDR3 is TGCGCCAGCAGCCGGGGACTAGCGGGAGAAGACGAGCAGTACTTC. This translates into CASSRGLAGEDEQYF.

The chain couples TRBV12-5 to TRBJ2-3, with TRBD1 matching 8 bases. The CDR3 covers 15 residues. V lost 4 bases, J lost 1 base, and 4 bases stayed unmatched. CDR1 LGHNT and CDR2 FRNRAP come from the germline V gene. CDR3 bases: TGTGCTAGTGGTTCGGGACAGGCCGGCACAGATACGCAGTATTTT. This codes for CASGSGQAGTDTQYF.

CDR3 loop: CASSRQGADEQYF. In DNA, the CDR3 is TGTGCCAGCAGTAGACAGGGGGCCGACGAGCAGTACTTC. The chain employs TRBV2 and TRBJ2-7; 10 nucleotides match TRBD1. With V trimmed by 5 bases and J by 5 bases, 3 bases remained unmatched. Germline V gene lookup returns CDR1 SNHLY and CDR2 FYNNEI. CDR3 size: 13 residues.

This clone has only one observation. This rearrangement joins TRBV5-4 to TRBJ2-2; TRBD2 aligns across 13 bases. Trimming cost V 4 bases and J 5 bases; bases outside gene matches: 8. CDR3 length: 17 residues. Germline CDR1 is SGHNT and CDR2 is YYREEE (reference sequence). The CDR3 DNA reads TGTGCCAGCAGCACAGGACTAGCGGGAGTAGGGACCGGGGAGCTGTTTTTT. Protein: CASSTGLAGVGTGELFF.

The rearrangement uses TRBV7-9 and TRBJ1-1; D perhaps matches TRBD1 (5 bases). V was pared by 2 bases and J by 3 bases, with 13 bases between. CDR1 is SEHNR and CDR2 is FQNEAQ in the germline V gene (reference sequence). This CDR3 is 15 amino acids long. CDR3 nucleotide sequence: TGTGCCAGCAGCTTATGGCGGGGGGGAGACACTGAAGCTTTCTTT. It encodes CASSLWRGGDTEAFF.

The V gene is TRBV7-2, the J gene TRBJ1-2, with D possibly matching TRBD1 (5 bases). V lost 1 base and J lost 6, with 15 bases in between. The CDR3 contains 15 residues. CDR1 and CDR2 (germline): SGHTA, FQGNSA. The CDR3 region has the DNA TGTGCCAGCAGCTTAGGGCGGGGCAGGGTTGATGGCTACACCTTC. Translated: CASSLGRGRVDGYTF.

This clone was counted between two and nine times. J is TRBJ1-2 and V is TRBV19; no firm D call. CDR1 is LNHDA, CDR2 SQIVND, per germline (reference sequence). This CDR3 has 12 amino acids. The V end was cut by 2 bases, the J end by 2 bases, with 3 bases between. CDR3 bases: TGTGCCAGTAGTATACGAAACTATGGCTACACCTTC. Protein sequence: CASSIRNYGYTF.

This clone appeared once. The chain recombines TRBV11-2 with TRBJ2-5; perhaps D is TRBD1 or TRBD2 (7 bases each). The germline V gene encodes CDR1 SGHAT and CDR2 FQNNGV. This CDR3 spans 15 amino acids. Trimming cost V 5 bases and J 5 bases, with 18 bases left between them. The CDR3 reads CASSQPGGGLETQYF. The CDR3 DNA reads TGTGCCAGCAGCCAGCCAGGGGGGGGGCTTGAGACCCAGTACTTC.

The CDR3 is CASNPSFSGGPDTQYF. CDR3 sequence (DNA): TGTGCCAGTAACCCCTCTTTTAGCGGGGGCCCAGATACGCAGTATTTT. The chain employs TRBV19 and TRBJ2-3, with TRBD2 matching 9 bases. Germline trimming cut 7 bases from V and 4 bases from J; bases unmatched to any gene: 12. CDR1 is LNHDA, CDR2 SQIVND, per germline (reference sequence). The CDR3 sequence is 16 residues long.